The 15 T cell receptor beta chains given below trace back to one sample, sequenced in a study of blood T cell repertoires in COVID-19. Measured with immunoSEQ multiplex PCR; TCRdb has only the in-frame clones, and not every one. The table lists around 180,000 clones, around 85% of them singletons. The sample was peripheral blood. The receptors shown here come from a man older than 75 with COVID-19, enrolled during active disease.

V gene TRBV5-6 combines with J gene TRBJ1-2; tentatively, D is TRBD1 (5 bases). The ends were cut back, 4 bases at V and 6 bases at J, with 19 bases in the middle. The CDR3 has 15 residues. From germline, CDR1 is SGHDT and CDR2 YYEEEE. The CDR3 nucleotides read TGTGCCAGCAGCCTCCTAGGGCTGGGGCAAGATGGCTACACCTTC. This gives the protein CASSLLGLGQDGYTF.

The gene calls are TRBV7-8 and TRBJ1-1, with D tentatively TRBD1 (6 bases). The CDR3 runs to 14 residues. V was clipped by 1 base and J by 2 bases, with 8 bases between them. The germline CDR1 and CDR2 sequences are SGHVS and FQNEAQ. This chain's CDR3 is CASSLGGGNTEAFF. The CDR3, as DNA: TGTGCCAGCAGCTTAGGAGGGGGTAACACTGAAGCTTTCTTT.

J is TRBJ1-2 and V is TRBV6-5; TRBD1 is a possible D gene (5 bases). Germline loops: CDR1 MNHEY, CDR2 SVGAGI. The CDR3 is 13 residues long. Trimming shortened V by 6 bases and J by 1 base, and 9 bases separated the two germline ends. The CDR3 region has the DNA TGTGCCAGCAGCCCCCAGGGTAACTATGGCTACACCTTC. This sequence encodes CASSPQGNYGYTF.

The rearrangement links TRBV6-1 to TRBJ1-2; maybe TRBD1 (5 bases). The CDR3 has 14 residues. V was trimmed by 1 base and J by 4 bases, leaving 10 bases between them. From germline, CDR1 is MNHNS and CDR2 SASEGT. The chain's CDR3 is CASSEVAGGYGYTF. The CDR3 DNA reads as TGTGCCAGCAGTGAAGTCGCCGGGGGCTATGGCTACACCTTC.

V usage is TRBV28 and J usage is TRBJ2-1; tentative D call: TRBD2 (6 bases). Germline CDR1 is MDHEN and CDR2 is SYDVKM. The germline V and J ends were trimmed by 3 bases and 10 bases, with 19 bases remaining between them. The CDR3 totals 15 residues. Here the CDR3 reads CASSLGTSRGVEQFF. The CDR3 DNA is TGTGCCAGCAGTTTGGGAACTAGCCGAGGGGTCGAGCAGTTCTTC. Drawing the rest from reference TRBV28 and TRBJ2-1, the complete variable domain is DVKVTQSSRYLVKRTGEKVFLECVQDMDHENMFWYRQDPGLGLRLIYFSYDVKMKEKGDIPEGYSVSREKKERFSLILESASTNQTSMYLCASSLGTSRGVEQFFGPGTRLTVL.

V and J are TRBV9 and TRBJ1-1; TRBD1 matches at 7 bases. J was trimmed by 0 bases and V by 2 bases; bases with no gene match: 4. The CDR3 runs 15 residues. Germline CDR1 SGDLS, CDR2 YYNGEE. CDR3 sequence: CASSVQGQLNTEAFF. Written as DNA, the CDR3 is TGTGCCAGCAGCGTTCAGGGACAGCTGAACACTGAAGCTTTCTTT.

J is TRBJ2-5 and V is TRBV5-5; 9 bases align to TRBD1. V lost 4 bases, J lost 3 bases, and 1 base stayed unmatched. The CDR3 totals 13 residues. Germline V gene sequence: CDR1 SGHKS, CDR2 YYEKEE (reference sequence). In DNA form, the CDR3 reads TGTGCCAGCAGCGGGGACAGGGAAGAGACCCAGTACTTC. It yields the protein CASSGDREETQYF.

The chain recombines TRBV3-1 (or the pseudogene TRBV3-2) with TRBJ2-1; 10 bases are shared with TRBD2. Germline loops: CDR1 LGHDT, CDR2 YNNKEL (reference sequence). The ends lost 4 bases at V and 7 bases at J; junction bases unmatched: 7. The CDR3 contains 15 residues. CDR3 nucleotides: TGTGCCAGCAGCCCTCTTCTAGCGGGGGCGAATGAGCAGTTCTTC. It translates to CASSPLLAGANEQFF.

V usage is TRBV7-3 and J usage is TRBJ1-5, with D unresolved. V shed 4 bases and J shed 5 bases, with 9 bases lying between them. This CDR3 comprises 13 residues. Germline-derived CDR1 and CDR2 are SGHTA and FQGTGA. The chain's CDR3 is CASSSSRDQPQHF. The CDR3 DNA is TGTGCCAGCAGCTCGTCTCGGGATCAGCCCCAGCATTTT. Variable domain in full (rest from reference TRBV7-3 and TRBJ1-5): GAGVSQTPSNKVTEKGKYVELRCDPISGHTALYWYRQSLGQGPEFLIYFQGTGAADDSGLPNDRFFAVRPEGSVSTLKIQRTERGDSAVYLCASSSSRDQPQHFGDGTRLSIL.

This chain links TRBV7-2 with TRBJ1-5; no clear D gene. CDR3 size: 13 residues. CDR1 is SGHTA and CDR2 is FQGNSA in the germline V gene. V lost 5 bases to trimming and J lost 6 bases, with 11 bases between them. The CDR3 region has the DNA TGTGCCAGCAGCCAAGGACTGATTCAGCCCCAGCATTTT. Translation: CASSQGLIQPQHF.

The V and J genes are TRBV2 and TRBJ2-3, with 9 bases fitting TRBD2. With 1 base clipped from V and 7 bases from J, the junction kept 6 bases outside the gene matches. This CDR3 spans 15 amino acids. CDR1 and CDR2 from the germline V gene are SNHLY and FYNNEI. The chain's CDR3 is CASSEDPSGAYTQYF. The CDR3 DNA reads TGTGCCAGCAGTGAAGATCCTAGCGGGGCTTATACGCAGTATTTT.

In DNA, the CDR3 is TGTGCCAGCAGCGTATCCGCGGGCCCCAGCTCCTACGAGCAGTACTTC. Translated: CASSVSAGPSSYEQYF. The chain joins TRBV9 to TRBJ2-7, with D perhaps matching TRBD2 (5 bases). The CDR3 length is 16 residues. With 1 base removed from V and 0 bases from J, the gap between germline ends came to 14 bases. Looked up from germline, CDR1 is SGDLS and CDR2 is YYNGEE. The complete variable domain, with remaining parts taken from reference TRBV9 and TRBJ2-7, reads DSGVTQTPKHLITATGQRVTLRCSPRSGDLSVYWYQQSLDQGLQFLIQYYNGEERAKGNILERFSAQQFPDLHSELNLSSLELGDSALYFCASSVSAGPSSYEQYFGPGTRLTVT.

The count of this clone is one. The CDR3 spells CASSPRHRGFGYGYTF. Written as DNA, the CDR3 is TGTGCCAGCAGCCCCCGCCACAGGGGGTTCGGCTATGGCTACACCTTC. The V call is TRBV21-1, the J call TRBJ1-2; the table's D call TRBD1 went unverified against the DNA. TRBV21-1 has pseudogene status. The CDR3 is 16 amino acids.

This clone was recorded a few times. This chain uses TRBV11-2 with TRBJ2-5; 11 bases map to TRBD2. The V gene's germline CDR1 is SGHAT and CDR2 FQNNGV. Trimming cost V 1 base and J 5 bases; bases outside gene matches: 3. The CDR3 consists of 15 residues. CDR3 in DNA: TGTGCCAGCAGCTTAGGCGGGACTAGCGGTGAGACCCAGTACTTC. Protein sequence: CASSLGGTSGETQYF.

The rearrangement links TRBV29-1 to TRBJ2-7; D perhaps matches TRBD1 (6 bases). The CDR3 sequence is 14 residues long. CDR1 is SQVTM and CDR2 is ANQGSEA in the germline V gene. V was trimmed by 4 bases and J by 0 bases, leaving 13 bases between them. The CDR3 loop reads CSVARDTHSYEQYF. In nucleotides, the CDR3 is TGCAGCGTTGCAAGGGACACCCACTCCTACGAGCAGTACTTC.